The TCR beta chain described here comes from a study of blood T cell repertoires in COVID-19. Using immunoSEQ multiplex PCR, the repertoire was profiled, and TCRdb retains in-frame clones only, with some absent. The table lists about 260,000 clones, roughly 86% of them singletons, with 11% in the top ten. The TCR was taken from a woman in her 30s with COVID-19, enrolled during active disease. The specimen sequenced was peripheral blood.

CDR3: CASTGTPYNEQFF. CDR3 sequence (DNA): TGTGCCAGTACCGGGACACCGTACAATGAGCAGTTCTTC. The V gene is TRBV19, the J gene TRBJ2-1, with a weak D call TRBD1 (6 bases). The V end lost 7 bases, the J end lost 4 bases, and 11 bases lay between the germline ends. CDR1 LNHDA and CDR2 SQIVND come from the germline V gene (reference sequence). This CDR3 contains 13 residues.